This T cell receptor beta chain was sequenced for a study of beta chain features in type 1 diabetes. The sequenced template was cDNA made from the entire isolated RNA. Clones were sequenced by immunoSEQ multiplex PCR, and TCRdb holds only the in-frame ones, with some missing. The sample yields 400,000 to 550,000 clones, over 10% seen once. The CDR3 has 15 residues. Trimming removed 6 bases from V and 0 bases from J; junction bases left unmatched: 5. The germline V gene encodes CDR1 ENHRY and CDR2 SYGVKD. The TCR comes from a young woman in good health. The V gene is TRBV10-3, the J gene TRBJ2-1, with 7 bases fitting TRBD1. The sample consisted of naive CD4+ T cells from blood. The CDR3 is CAIRRQGSSYNEQFF. The CDR3 region has the DNA TGTGCCATCAGGAGACAGGGTAGCTCCTACAATGAGCAGTTCTTC.